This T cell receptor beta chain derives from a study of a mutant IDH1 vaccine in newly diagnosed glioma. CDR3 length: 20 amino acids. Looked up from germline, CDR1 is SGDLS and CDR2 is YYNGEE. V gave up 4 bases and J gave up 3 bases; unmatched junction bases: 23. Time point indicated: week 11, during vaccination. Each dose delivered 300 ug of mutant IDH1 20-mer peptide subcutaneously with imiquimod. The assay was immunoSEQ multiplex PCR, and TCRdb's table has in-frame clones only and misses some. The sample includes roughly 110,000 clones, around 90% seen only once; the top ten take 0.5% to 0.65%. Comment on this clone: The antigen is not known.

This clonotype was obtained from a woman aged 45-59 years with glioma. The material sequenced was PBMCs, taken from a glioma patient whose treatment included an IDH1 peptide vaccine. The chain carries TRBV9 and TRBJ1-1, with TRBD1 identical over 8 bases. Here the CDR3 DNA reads TGTGCCAGCAGCCCACCCCCTAGGGACAGGAACCGTAGAGGGTACACTGAAGCTTTCTTT. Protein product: CASSPPPRDRNRRGYTEAFF.